This record concerns one TCR beta chain sequence. Its antigen is currently unknown. The sample belongs to a study of CD8 T cells in ankylosing spondylitis. Study outcomes and limitations: Clones tied to disease were said to be significantly enriched in matched ankylosing spondylitis synovial fluid. Some motif variants were previously reported in reactive arthritis synovial fluid and blood. Typical of ankylosing spondylitis blood, it appeared, was a TCR beta motif of under 10 highly homologous variants.

It was by quantitative 5'-RACE with molecular barcodes that TCR beta libraries were made. TCRdb analysed the 5' RACE reads with MiXCR anew, one entry per CDR3 protein. There are 350,000 to 450,000 distinct CDR3 sequences in the sample; about 24% occur only once, and 0.89% lies in the top ten. The germline V and J ends were trimmed by 7 bases and 4 bases, with 9 bases remaining between them. CDR3 length: 12 residues. Germline CDR1 is KGHDR and CDR2 is SFDVKD. The chain links TRBV24-1 to TRBJ1-1; a possible D gene is TRBD1 (5 bases). Sequencing used blood, either unsorted or a sorted T cell fraction (not recorded which). This receptor was identified in a male donor with ankylosing spondylitis. Here the CDR3 reads CATRGDRTEAFF. The DNA of the CDR3 is TGTGCCACCAGAGGGGATCGCACTGAAGCTTTCTTT.